This entry lists 8 T cell receptor beta chains sequenced from one sample in a study of cytomegalovirus exposure and HLA in healthy donors. A multiplex PCR was run with 60 Vbeta primers and 13 Jbeta primers. Libraries were prepared by immunoSEQ multiplex PCR; TCRdb keeps only in-frame clonotypes and omits some of them. This table has 100,000 to 150,000 clones, approximately 85% appearing once. The sample was PBMCs. These receptors were obtained from a boy aged 5-17 years in good health and CMV-seronegative.

The CDR3 sequence is CASSYGGSNTEAFF. The CDR3 coding sequence is TGTGCCAGCAGTTACGGGGGGTCGAACACTGAAGCTTTCTTT. The chain uses TRBV6-5 and TRBJ1-1; D perhaps matches TRBD1 (5 bases). The CDR3 contains 14 residues. V shed 2 bases and J shed 1 base, with 8 bases lying between them. CDR1 and CDR2 (germline): MNHEY, SVGAGI.

The V and J genes are TRBV11-2 and TRBJ2-5, with D possibly being TRBD1 (8 bases). Trimming pared 4 bases from V and 4 bases from J, leaving 19 bases between. The germline V gene encodes CDR1 SGHAT and CDR2 FQNNGV. This CDR3 region has 16 residues. The CDR3 sequence: CASSSQRGGQAETQYF. Written as DNA, the CDR3 is TGTGCCAGCAGCTCCCAGAGGGGGGGACAGGCAGAGACCCAGTACTTC.

The chain is built from TRBV6-4 and TRBJ2-1; D call uncertain. Germline V lookup: CDR1 MRHNA, CDR2 SNTAGT. The V gene lost 4 bases and the J gene lost 5 bases, with 12 bases spanning the gap. CDR3 length: 14 residues. CDR3 sequence reads: CASSAEPVDNEQFF. CDR3 nucleotides: TGTGCCAGCAGTGCCGAACCCGTAGACAATGAGCAGTTCTTC.

The CDR3 is CATSRDRAGVTDTQYF. The CDR3 nucleotides read TGTGCCACCAGCAGAGATCGGGCGGGAGTCACAGATACGCAGTATTTT. The chain carries TRBV15 and TRBJ2-3; TRBD2 matches 7 bases. Germline V lookup: CDR1 LNHNV, CDR2 YYDKDF (reference sequence). V lost 0 bases to trimming and J lost 2 bases; unmatched junction nucleotides: 5. This CDR3 region has 16 residues.

The chain combines TRBV25-1 with TRBJ2-7; 7 nucleotides agree with TRBD1. The CDR3 sequence is 13 residues long. Trimming removed 3 bases from V and 9 bases from J; junction bases left unmatched: 8. Germline V gives CDR1 MGHDK, CDR2 SYGVNS. CDR3 sequence reads: CASSDLRQGRQYF. DNA of the CDR3: TGTGCCAGCAGTGACTTAAGACAGGGCCGGCAGTACTTC.

V is TRBV19 and J is TRBJ1-5; no clear D gene. Germline V gene data show CDR1 as LNHDA and CDR2 as SQIVND (reference sequence). V was trimmed by 1 base and J by 3 bases, leaving 7 bases between them. The CDR3 length is 14 residues. CDR3 in DNA: TGTGCCAGTAGTATAGGAGGGTACAATCAGCCCCAGCATTTT. Translation gives CASSIGGYNQPQHF.

The chain links TRBV7-2 to TRBJ1-1; the D is unclear. This CDR3 spans 12 amino acids. CDR1 and CDR2 from the germline V gene are SGHTA and FQGNSA. The V end lost 1 base, the J end lost 3 bases, and 3 bases lay between the germline ends. CDR3 nucleotide sequence: TGTGCCAGCAGCTTAGTCGACACTGAAGCTTTCTTT. This sequence encodes CASSLVDTEAFF.

The chain uses TRBV9 and TRBJ1-1, with 7 bases that match TRBD1. The CDR3 sequence is 14 residues long. V shed 4 bases, J shed 0 bases, and the junction held 3 bases outside the gene matches. Germline V gene lookup returns CDR1 SGDLS and CDR2 YYNGEE. The CDR3 is CASSQGVLNTEAFF. The CDR3 nucleotides are TGTGCCAGCAGCCAGGGGGTCCTGAACACTGAAGCTTTCTTT. Based on the CDR3 plus reference TRBV9 and TRBJ1-1, the full variable domain is DSGVTQTPKHLITATGQRVTLRCSPRSGDLSVYWYQQSLDQGLQFLIQYYNGEERAKGNILERFSAQQFPDLHSELNLSSLELGDSALYFCASSQGVLNTEAFFGQGTRLTVV.